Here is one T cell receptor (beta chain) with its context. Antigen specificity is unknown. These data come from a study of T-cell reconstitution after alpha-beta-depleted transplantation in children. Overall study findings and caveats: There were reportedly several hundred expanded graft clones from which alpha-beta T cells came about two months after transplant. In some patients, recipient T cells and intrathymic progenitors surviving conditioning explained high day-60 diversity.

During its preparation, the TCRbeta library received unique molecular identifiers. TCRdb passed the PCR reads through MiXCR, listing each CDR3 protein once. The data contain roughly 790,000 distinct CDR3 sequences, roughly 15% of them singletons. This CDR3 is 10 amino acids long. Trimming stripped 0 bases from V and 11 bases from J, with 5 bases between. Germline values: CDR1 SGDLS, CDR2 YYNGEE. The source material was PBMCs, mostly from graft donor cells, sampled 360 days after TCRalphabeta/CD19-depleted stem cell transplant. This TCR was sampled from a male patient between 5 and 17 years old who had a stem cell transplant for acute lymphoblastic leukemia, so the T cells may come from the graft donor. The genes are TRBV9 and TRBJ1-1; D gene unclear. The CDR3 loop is CASSVGRAFF. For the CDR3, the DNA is TGTGCCAGCAGCGTAGGTAGGGCTTTCTTT.